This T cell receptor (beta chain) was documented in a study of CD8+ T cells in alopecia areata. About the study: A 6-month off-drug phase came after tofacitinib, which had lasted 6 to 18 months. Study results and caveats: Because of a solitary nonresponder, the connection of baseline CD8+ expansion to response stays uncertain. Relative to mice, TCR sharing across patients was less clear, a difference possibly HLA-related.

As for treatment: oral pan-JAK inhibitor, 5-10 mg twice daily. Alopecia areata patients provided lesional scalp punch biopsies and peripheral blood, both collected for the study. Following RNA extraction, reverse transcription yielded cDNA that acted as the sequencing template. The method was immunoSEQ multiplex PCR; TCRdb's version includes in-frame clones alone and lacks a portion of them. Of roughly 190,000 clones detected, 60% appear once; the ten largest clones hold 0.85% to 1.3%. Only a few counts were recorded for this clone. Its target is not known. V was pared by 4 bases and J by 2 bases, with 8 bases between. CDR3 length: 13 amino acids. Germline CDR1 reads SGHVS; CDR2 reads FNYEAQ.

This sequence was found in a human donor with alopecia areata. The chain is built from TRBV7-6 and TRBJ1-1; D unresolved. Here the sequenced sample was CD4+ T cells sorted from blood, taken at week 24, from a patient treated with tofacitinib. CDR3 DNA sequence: TGTGCCAGCAGCTCCACAGTCAACACTGAAGCTTTCTTT. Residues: CASSSTVNTEAFF.